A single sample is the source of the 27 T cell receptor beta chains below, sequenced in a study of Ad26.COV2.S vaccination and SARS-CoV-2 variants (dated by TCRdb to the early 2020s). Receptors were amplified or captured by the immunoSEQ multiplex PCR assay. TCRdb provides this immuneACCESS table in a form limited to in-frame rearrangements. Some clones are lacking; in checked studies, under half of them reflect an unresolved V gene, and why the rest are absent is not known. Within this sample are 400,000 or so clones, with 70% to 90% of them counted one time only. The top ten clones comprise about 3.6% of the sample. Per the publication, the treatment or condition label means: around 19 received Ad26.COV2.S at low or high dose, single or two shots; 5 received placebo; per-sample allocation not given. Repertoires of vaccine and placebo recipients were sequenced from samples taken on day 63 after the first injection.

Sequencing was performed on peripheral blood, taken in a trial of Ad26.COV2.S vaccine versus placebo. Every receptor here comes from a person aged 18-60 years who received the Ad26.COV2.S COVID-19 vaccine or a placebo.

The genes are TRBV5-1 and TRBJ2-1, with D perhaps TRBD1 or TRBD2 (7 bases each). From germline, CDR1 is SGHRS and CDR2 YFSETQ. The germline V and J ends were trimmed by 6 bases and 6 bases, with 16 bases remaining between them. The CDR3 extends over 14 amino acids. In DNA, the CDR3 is TGCGCCAGCACCGGGACAGCGGGGTCCAATGAGCAGTTCTTC. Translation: CASTGTAGSNEQFF.

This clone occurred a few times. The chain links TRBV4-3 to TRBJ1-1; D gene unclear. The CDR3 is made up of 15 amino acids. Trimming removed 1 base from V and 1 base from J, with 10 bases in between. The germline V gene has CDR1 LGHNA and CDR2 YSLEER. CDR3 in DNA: TGCGCCAGCAGCCAAGGAGGGCAAGGGAACACTGAAGCTTTCTTT. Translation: CASSQGGQGNTEAFF.

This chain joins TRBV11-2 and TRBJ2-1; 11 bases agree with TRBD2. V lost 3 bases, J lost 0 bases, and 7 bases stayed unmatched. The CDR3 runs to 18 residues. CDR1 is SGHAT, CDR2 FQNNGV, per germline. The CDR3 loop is CASSLGLAGGLSYNEQFF. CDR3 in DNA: TGTGCCAGCAGCTTGGGTCTAGCGGGGGGACTCTCCTACAATGAGCAGTTCTTC. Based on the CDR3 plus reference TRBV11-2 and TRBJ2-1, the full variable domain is EAGVAQSPRYKIIEKRQSVAFWCNPISGHATLYWYQQILGQGPKLLIQFQNNGVVDDSQLPKDRFSAERLKGVDSTLKIQPAKLEDSAVYLCASSLGLAGGLSYNEQFFGPGTRLTVL.

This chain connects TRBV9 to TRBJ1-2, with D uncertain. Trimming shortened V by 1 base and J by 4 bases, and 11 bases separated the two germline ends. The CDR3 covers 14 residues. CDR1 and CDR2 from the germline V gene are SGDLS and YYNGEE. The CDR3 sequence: CASSVNSHTYGYTF. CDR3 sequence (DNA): TGTGCCAGCAGCGTAAACAGTCATACCTATGGCTACACCTTC.

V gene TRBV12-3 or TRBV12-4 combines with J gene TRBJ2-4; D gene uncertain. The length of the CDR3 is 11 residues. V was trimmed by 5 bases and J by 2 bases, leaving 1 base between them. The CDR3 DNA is TGTGCCAGCAGTCCCAAAAACATTCAGTACTTC. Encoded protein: CASSPKNIQYF.

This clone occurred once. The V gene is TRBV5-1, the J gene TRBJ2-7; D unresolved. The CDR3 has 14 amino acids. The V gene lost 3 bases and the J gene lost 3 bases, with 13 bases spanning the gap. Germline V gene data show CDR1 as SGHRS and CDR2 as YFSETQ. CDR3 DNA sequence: TGCGCCAGCAGCTGGGCGGACGGAATCTACGAGCAGTACTTC. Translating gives CASSWADGIYEQYF.

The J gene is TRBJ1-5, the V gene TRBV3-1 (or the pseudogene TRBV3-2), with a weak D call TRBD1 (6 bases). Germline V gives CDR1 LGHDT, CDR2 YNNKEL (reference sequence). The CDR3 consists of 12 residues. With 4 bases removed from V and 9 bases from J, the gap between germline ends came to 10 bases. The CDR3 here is CASSLQQGPQHF. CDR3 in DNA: TGTGCCAGCAGCCTTCAACAGGGGCCCCAGCATTTT.

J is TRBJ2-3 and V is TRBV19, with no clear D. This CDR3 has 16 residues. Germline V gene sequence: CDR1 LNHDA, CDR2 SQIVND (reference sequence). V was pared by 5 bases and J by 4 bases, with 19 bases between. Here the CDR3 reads CASSPRTAAVADTQYF. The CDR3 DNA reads TGTGCCAGTAGTCCCAGGACGGCCGCAGTGGCAGATACGCAGTATTTT.

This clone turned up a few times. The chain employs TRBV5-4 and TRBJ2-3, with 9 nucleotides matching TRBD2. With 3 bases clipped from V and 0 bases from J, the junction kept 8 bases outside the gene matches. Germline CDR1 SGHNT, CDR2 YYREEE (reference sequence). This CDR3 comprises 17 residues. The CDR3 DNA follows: TGTGCCAGCAGCTCGCCCCTAGCGGGGATTAGCACAGATACGCAGTATTTT. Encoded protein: CASSSPLAGISTDTQYF. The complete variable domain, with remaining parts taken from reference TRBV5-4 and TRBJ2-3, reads ETGVTQSPTHLIKTRGQQVTLRCSSQSGHNTVSWYQQALGQGPQFIFQYYREEENGRGNFPPRFSGLQFPNYSSELNVNALELDDSALYLCASSSPLAGISTDTQYFGPGTRLTVL.

CDR3 sequence reads: CASSEFGAGEIEAFF. The CDR3, as DNA: TGTGCCAGCAGTGAATTTGGTGCAGGGGAGATTGAAGCTTTCTTT. The chain links TRBV25-1 to TRBJ1-1; D perhaps matches TRBD1 (6 bases). The CDR3 covers 15 residues. The germline V gene encodes CDR1 MGHDK and CDR2 SYGVNS. The V end was cut by 1 base, the J end by 7 bases, with 16 bases between.

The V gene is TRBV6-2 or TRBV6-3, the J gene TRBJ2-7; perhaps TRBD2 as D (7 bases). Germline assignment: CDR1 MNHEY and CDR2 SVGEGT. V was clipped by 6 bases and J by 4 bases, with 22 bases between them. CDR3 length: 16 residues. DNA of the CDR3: TGTGCCAGCAGCGACGGACAGAAGGGAGGGTTTTACGAGCAGTACTTC. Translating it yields CASSDGQKGGFYEQYF.

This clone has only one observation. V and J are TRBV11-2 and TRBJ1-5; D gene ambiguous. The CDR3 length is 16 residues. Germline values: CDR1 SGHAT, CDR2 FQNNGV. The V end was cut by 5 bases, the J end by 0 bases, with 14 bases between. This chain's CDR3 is CASSPTDGDSNQPQHF. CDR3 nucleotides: TGTGCCAGCAGCCCGACGGACGGCGATAGCAATCAGCCCCAGCATTTT.

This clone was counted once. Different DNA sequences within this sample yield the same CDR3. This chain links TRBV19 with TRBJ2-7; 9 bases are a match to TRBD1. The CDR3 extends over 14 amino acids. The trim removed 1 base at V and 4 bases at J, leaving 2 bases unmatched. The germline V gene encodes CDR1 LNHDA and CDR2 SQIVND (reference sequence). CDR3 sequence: CASSIAGTGYEQYF. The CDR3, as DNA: TGTGCCAGTAGTATAGCCGGGACAGGGTACGAGCAGTACTTC.

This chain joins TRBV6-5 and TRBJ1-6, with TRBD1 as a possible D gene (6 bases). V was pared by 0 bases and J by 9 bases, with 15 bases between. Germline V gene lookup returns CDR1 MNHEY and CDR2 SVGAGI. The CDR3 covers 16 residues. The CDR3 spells CASSYSKGQTISPLHF. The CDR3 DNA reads TGTGCCAGCAGTTACTCGAAAGGACAGACAATTTCACCCCTCCACTTT.

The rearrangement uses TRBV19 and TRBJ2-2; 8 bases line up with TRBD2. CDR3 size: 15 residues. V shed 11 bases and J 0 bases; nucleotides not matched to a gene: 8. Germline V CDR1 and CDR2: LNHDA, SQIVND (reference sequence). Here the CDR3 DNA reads TGTGCCTCGAGCGGGGGCGGGGCGAACACCGGGGAGCTGTTTTTT. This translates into CASSGGGANTGELFF.

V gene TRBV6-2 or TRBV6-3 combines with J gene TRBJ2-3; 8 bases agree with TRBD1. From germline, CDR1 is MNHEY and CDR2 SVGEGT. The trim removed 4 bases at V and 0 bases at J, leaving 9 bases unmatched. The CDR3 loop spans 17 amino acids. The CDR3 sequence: CASSSLQGGPSTDTQYF. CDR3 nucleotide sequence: TGTGCCAGCAGTTCACTACAGGGGGGCCCTAGCACAGATACGCAGTATTTT.

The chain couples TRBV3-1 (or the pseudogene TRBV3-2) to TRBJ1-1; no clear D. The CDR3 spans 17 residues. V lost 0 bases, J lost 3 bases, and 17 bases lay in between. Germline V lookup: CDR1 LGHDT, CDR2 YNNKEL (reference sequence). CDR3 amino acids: CASSQESMLVRHTEAFF. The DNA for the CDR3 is TGTGCCAGCAGCCAAGAATCGATGTTGGTGCGCCACACTGAAGCTTTCTTT.

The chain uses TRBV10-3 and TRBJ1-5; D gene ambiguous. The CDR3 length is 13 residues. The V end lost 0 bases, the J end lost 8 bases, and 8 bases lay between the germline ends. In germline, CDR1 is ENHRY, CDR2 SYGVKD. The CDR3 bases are TGTGCCATCAGTGAGTCGTCTCGGGAGCCCCAGCATTTT. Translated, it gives CAISESSREPQHF.

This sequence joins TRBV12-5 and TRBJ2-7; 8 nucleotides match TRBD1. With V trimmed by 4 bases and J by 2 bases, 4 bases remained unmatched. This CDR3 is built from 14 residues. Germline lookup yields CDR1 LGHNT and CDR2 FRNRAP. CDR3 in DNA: TGTGCTAGTGGTTACCGGACAGGGCCCTACGAGCAGTACTTC. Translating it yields CASGYRTGPYEQYF.

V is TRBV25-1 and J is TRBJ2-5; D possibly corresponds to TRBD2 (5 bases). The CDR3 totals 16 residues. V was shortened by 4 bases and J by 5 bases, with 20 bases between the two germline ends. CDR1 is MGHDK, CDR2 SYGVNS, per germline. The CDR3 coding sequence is TGTGCCAGCAGTGGGCCCCAGACACTCCCGGGGGAGACCCAGTACTTC. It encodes CASSGPQTLPGETQYF.

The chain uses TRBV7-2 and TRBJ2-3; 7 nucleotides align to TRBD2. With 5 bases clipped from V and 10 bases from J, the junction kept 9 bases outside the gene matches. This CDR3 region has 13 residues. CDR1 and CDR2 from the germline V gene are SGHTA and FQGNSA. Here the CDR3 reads CASSLLGDYPQYF. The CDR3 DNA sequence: TGTGCCAGCAGCCTCCTAGGGGACTACCCGCAGTATTTT.

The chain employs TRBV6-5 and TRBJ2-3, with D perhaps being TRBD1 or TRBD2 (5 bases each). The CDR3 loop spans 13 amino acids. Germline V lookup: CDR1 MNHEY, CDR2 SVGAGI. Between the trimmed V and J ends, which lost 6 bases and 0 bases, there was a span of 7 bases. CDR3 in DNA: TGTGCCAGCAGGGGGGACAGCACAGATACGCAGTATTTT. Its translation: CASRGDSTDTQYF.

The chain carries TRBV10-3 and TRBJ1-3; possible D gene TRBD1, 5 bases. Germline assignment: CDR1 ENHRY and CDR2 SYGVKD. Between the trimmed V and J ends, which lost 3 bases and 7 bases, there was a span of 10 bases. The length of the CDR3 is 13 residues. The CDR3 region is CAISETGGNTIYF. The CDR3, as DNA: TGTGCCATCAGTGAAACAGGCGGCAACACCATATATTTT.

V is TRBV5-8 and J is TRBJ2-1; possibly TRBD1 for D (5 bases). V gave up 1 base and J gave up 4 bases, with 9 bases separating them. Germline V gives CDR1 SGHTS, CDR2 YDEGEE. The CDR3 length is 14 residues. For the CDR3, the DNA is TGTGCCAGCAGCTTGTTGGGGCTTTACAATGAGCAGTTCTTC. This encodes CASSLLGLYNEQFF.

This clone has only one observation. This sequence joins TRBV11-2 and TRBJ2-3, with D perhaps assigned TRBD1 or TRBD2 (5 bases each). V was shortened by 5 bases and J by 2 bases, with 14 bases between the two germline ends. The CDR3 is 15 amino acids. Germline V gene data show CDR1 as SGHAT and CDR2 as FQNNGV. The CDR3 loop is CASSTSRDVTDTQYF. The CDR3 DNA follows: TGTGCCAGCAGCACAAGCCGGGACGTCACAGATACGCAGTATTTT. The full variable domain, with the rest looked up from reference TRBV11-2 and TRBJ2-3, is EAGVAQSPRYKIIEKRQSVAFWCNPISGHATLYWYQQILGQGPKLLIQFQNNGVVDDSQLPKDRFSAERLKGVDSTLKIQPAKLEDSAVYLCASSTSRDVTDTQYFGPGTRLTVL.

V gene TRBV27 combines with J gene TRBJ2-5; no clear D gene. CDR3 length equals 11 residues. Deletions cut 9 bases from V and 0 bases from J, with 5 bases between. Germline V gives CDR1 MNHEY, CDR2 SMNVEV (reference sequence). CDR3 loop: CASGYQETQYF. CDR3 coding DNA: TGTGCCAGTGGGTACCAAGAGACCCAGTACTTC.

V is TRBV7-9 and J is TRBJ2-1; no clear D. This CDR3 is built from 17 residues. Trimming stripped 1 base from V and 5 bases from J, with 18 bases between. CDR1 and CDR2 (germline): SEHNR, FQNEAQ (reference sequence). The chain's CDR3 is CASSLEVGSASNNEQFF. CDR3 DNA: TGTGCCAGCAGCTTAGAGGTTGGGTCAGCTTCAAACAATGAGCAGTTCTTC.